The 24 T cell receptor beta chains reported below all come from one sample, sequenced in a study of blood T cell repertoires in COVID-19. Profiling relied on immunoSEQ multiplex PCR, and the TCRdb table lists in-frame clones only, not all of them. The data show 45,000 to 55,000 clones, with roughly three quarters seen just once and approximately 15% held by the top ten. The sample comprised peripheral blood. Source of these receptors: a human donor with active or convalescent COVID-19. The donor label of this sample is uncertain.

The chain combines TRBV14 with TRBJ2-3, with D maybe TRBD2 (5 bases). The CDR3 is made up of 15 amino acids. Germline values: CDR1 SGHDN, CDR2 FVKESK. Trimming cost V 3 bases and J 0 bases, with 10 bases left between them. This CDR3 is CASSQSGRSTDTQYF. CDR3 sequence (DNA): TGTGCCAGCAGCCAGAGCGGTAGGAGCACAGATACGCAGTATTTT.

For the CDR3, the DNA is TGTGCCAGTAGTATGGGAGGTGGCTACACCTTC. Its translation: CASSMGGGYTF. The rearrangement joins TRBV19 to TRBJ1-2; no clear D gene. This CDR3 region has 11 residues. Per germline, CDR1 LNHDA and CDR2 SQIVND (reference sequence). The V and J ends lost 3 bases and 7 bases respectively, with 6 bases between them.

The rearrangement joins TRBV11-2 to TRBJ2-2, with 9 bases that match TRBD1. V gave up 5 bases and J gave up 4 bases; unmatched junction bases: 5. The CDR3 loop spans 15 amino acids. Germline V CDR1 and CDR2: SGHAT, FQNNGV. CDR3 sequence: CASSPDRGFTGELFF. The CDR3 bases are TGTGCCAGCAGCCCCGACAGGGGGTTCACCGGGGAGCTGTTTTTT.

As regards this clone: Lacking the conserved final phenylalanine or tryptophan, this CDR3 likely reflects a read error. It is unclear where the CDR3 begins or ends on the DNA, so no DNA is shown, and the CDR3 is as TCRdb lists it. V gene TRBV27 combines with J gene TRBJ1-2; TRBD1, the D gene given by the table, was not confirmed from the DNA. The V gene's germline CDR1 is MNHEY and CDR2 SMNVEV (reference sequence). Termini included, the CDR3 measures 12 amino acids. CDR3 residues: CASSLLGTGGLR.

The chain recombines TRBV12-2 with TRBJ2-7; the DNA was not compared with TRBD2, the D call given in the table. TRBV12-2 represents a pseudogene. This CDR3 is 20 amino acids long. This CDR3 reads CASRLVTAGGHGRRTYEQYF. The CDR3 DNA reads as TGTGCAAGTCGCTTAGTAACTGCGGGCGGTCACGGACGGCGAACCTACGAGCAGTACTTC.

This rearrangement joins TRBV2 to TRBJ2-2; no clear D gene. The ends were cut back, 2 bases at V and 7 bases at J, with 8 bases in the middle. Looked up from germline, CDR1 is SNHLY and CDR2 is FYNNEI. CDR3 size: 13 residues. The CDR3 region has the DNA TGTGCCAGCAGTGAAATGAGGAGCGGGGAGCTGTTTTTT. Translation gives CASSEMRSGELFF.

In this sample, this clone is medium-sized. The CDR3 DNA follows: TGTGCCATCAGCAAGGGACAGGGTAAGGAAGAGACCCAGTACTTC. It is translated as CAISKGQGKEETQYF. The chain links TRBV10-3 to TRBJ2-5; TRBD1 matches at 9 bases. This CDR3 contains 15 residues. With 6 bases clipped from V and 3 bases from J, the junction kept 8 bases outside the gene matches. Germline CDR1 and CDR2: ENHRY and SYGVKD.

The chain recombines TRBV10-3 with TRBJ2-1; D remains unclear. The CDR3 runs 13 residues. CDR1 and CDR2 (germline): ENHRY, SYGVKD. V was pared by 0 bases and J by 8 bases, with 8 bases between. DNA for the CDR3: TGTGCCATCAGTGAGTCTAGCATCGATGAGCAGTTCTTC. It encodes CAISESSIDEQFF.

By share, this clone counts as medium-sized (0.01 to 0.1%). The rearrangement uses TRBV27 and TRBJ1-5, with TRBD1 identical over 7 bases. The CDR3 length is 13 residues. Per germline, CDR1 MNHEY and CDR2 SMNVEV (reference sequence). The V segment lost 5 bases and the J segment 6 bases; nucleotides outside the gene matches: 4. The CDR3 sequence is CASSKGGSQPQHF. The CDR3 bases are TGTGCCAGCAGTAAAGGGGGCAGTCAGCCCCAGCATTTT.

This rearrangement joins TRBV24-1 to TRBJ2-1; TRBD1 aligns across 9 bases. This CDR3 region has 13 residues. The germline V gene encodes CDR1 KGHDR and CDR2 SFDVKD. With V trimmed by 8 bases and J by 6 bases, 4 bases remained unmatched. CDR3 sequence reads: CATKGQGGNEQFF. In nucleotides, the CDR3 is TGTGCCACCAAGGGACAGGGTGGCAATGAGCAGTTCTTC.

J is TRBJ1-2 and V is TRBV28; TRBD1 agrees at 10 bases. With V trimmed by 10 bases and J by 8 bases, 13 bases remained unmatched. CDR3 length: 14 residues. CDR1 is MDHEN and CDR2 is SYDVKM in the germline V gene. Here the CDR3 reads CATPGTGTGEGYTF. The CDR3, as DNA: TGTGCCACCCCAGGAACCGGGACAGGGGAGGGCTACACCTTC.

V usage is TRBV25-1 and J usage is TRBJ2-1, with TRBD2 identical over 15 bases. J was trimmed by 0 bases and V by 3 bases; bases with no gene match: 3. The CDR3 extends over 18 amino acids. Germline values: CDR1 MGHDK, CDR2 SYGVNS. CDR3 nucleotides: TGTGCCAGCAGTGAGGGGACTAGCGGGAGGCTCTCCTACAATGAGCAGTTCTTC. Amino acids: CASSEGTSGRLSYNEQFF.

The rearrangement uses TRBV6-5 and TRBJ1-2; no firm D call. Germline V gene sequence: CDR1 MNHEY, CDR2 SVGAGI. V was shortened by 8 bases and J by 0 bases, with 16 bases between the two germline ends. The CDR3 runs to 15 residues. This CDR3 reads CASRQAFYTNYGYTF. CDR3 in DNA: TGTGCCAGCCGTCAGGCCTTTTACACTAACTATGGCTACACCTTC.

This clone showed up just once. The chain couples TRBV30 to TRBJ2-1; 8 nucleotides match TRBD2. Germline CDR1 is GTSNPN and CDR2 is SVGIG (reference sequence). CDR3 size: 15 residues. V gave up 2 bases and J gave up 7 bases; unmatched junction bases: 10. The CDR3 loop reads CAWSLRTSSKNEQFF. CDR3 nucleotide sequence: TGTGCCTGGAGTCTTCGGACTAGCTCCAAGAATGAGCAGTTCTTC.

CDR3 DNA sequence: TGTGCCAGCAGCGTAGGAGTAGGAGAGGGCTACAATGAAGCTTTCTTT. Residues: CASSVGVGEGYNEAFF. V and J are TRBV9 and TRBJ1-1; D call uncertain. Germline lookup yields CDR1 SGDLS and CDR2 YYNGEE. This CDR3 contains 16 residues. The V gene lost 0 bases and the J gene lost 7 bases, with 19 bases spanning the gap.

This chain joins TRBV9 and TRBJ2-3; TRBD2 matches 7 bases. Trimming removed 4 bases from V and 3 bases from J; junction bases left unmatched: 11. The CDR3 is made up of 16 amino acids. Germline V gene data show CDR1 as SGDLS and CDR2 as YYNGEE. The CDR3 loop reads CASSPQASGLTDTQYF. CDR3 coding DNA: TGTGCCAGCAGCCCCCAGGCTAGCGGATTGACAGATACGCAGTATTTT. The whole variable domain, filled in from reference TRBV9 and TRBJ2-3, reads DSGVTQTPKHLITATGQRVTLRCSPRSGDLSVYWYQQSLDQGLQFLIQYYNGEERAKGNILERFSAQQFPDLHSELNLSSLELGDSALYFCASSPQASGLTDTQYFGPGTRLTVL.

The V gene is TRBV6-2 or TRBV6-3, the J gene TRBJ1-2; D ambiguous. The CDR3 consists of 11 residues. Germline CDR1 and CDR2: MNHEY and SVGEGT. With 4 bases removed from V and 7 bases from J, the gap between germline ends came to 7 bases. The CDR3 region is CASSSGGGYTF. The CDR3, as DNA: TGTGCCAGCAGTTCGGGAGGTGGCTACACCTTC.

The chain couples TRBV27 to TRBJ2-7; D perhaps matches TRBD2 (6 bases). The V gene's germline CDR1 is MNHEY and CDR2 SMNVEV (reference sequence). The CDR3 contains 13 residues. V lost 6 bases to trimming and J lost 8 bases, with 17 bases between them. The CDR3 nucleotides read TGTGCCAGCAGACGGGACGGACTACGGCAGCAGTACTTC. This translates into CASRRDGLRQQYF.

The CDR3 sequence: CASLARLSTDTQYF. CDR3 sequence (DNA): TGTGCCAGCCTAGCGCGACTTAGCACAGATACGCAGTATTTT. The chain uses TRBV2 and TRBJ2-3; a possible D gene is TRBD2 (6 bases). The CDR3 has 14 amino acids. Looked up from germline, CDR1 is SNHLY and CDR2 is FYNNEI. V was shortened by 8 bases and J by 0 bases, with 12 bases between the two germline ends.

The chain combines TRBV30 with TRBJ2-7; D might be TRBD1 (6 bases). V gave up 0 bases and J gave up 0 bases, with 6 bases separating them. This CDR3 comprises 13 residues. Germline lookup yields CDR1 GTSNPN and CDR2 SVGIG (reference sequence). The CDR3 nucleotides read TGTGCCTGGAGTGTGACAGGCTCCTACGAGCAGTACTTC. Its protein is CAWSVTGSYEQYF.

The table lists this clone with a few counts. The genes are TRBV5-4 and TRBJ1-1; 7 bases agree with TRBD1. Germline loops: CDR1 SGHNT, CDR2 YYREEE (reference sequence). Trimming cost V 0 bases and J 4 bases; bases outside gene matches: 6. This CDR3 spans 15 amino acids. The CDR3 loop reads CASSLGGQRITEAFF. The DNA of the CDR3 is TGTGCCAGCAGCTTGGGGGGACAGCGAATCACTGAAGCTTTCTTT.

Only a few counts were recorded for this clone. The chain couples TRBV6-1 to TRBJ1-1; 10 nucleotides line up with TRBD1. The ends lost 3 bases at V and 3 bases at J; junction bases unmatched: 1. The CDR3 runs to 14 residues. Germline CDR1 is MNHNS and CDR2 is SASEGT. CDR3 DNA sequence: TGTGCCAGCAGTGAGGACAGGGGGGACACTGAAGCTTTCTTT. Amino acids: CASSEDRGDTEAFF.

In this sample, this clone turned up a few times. The CDR3 nucleotides are TGTGCCAGCAGTTACTCAGGGAGCGGTGGCACCGGGGAGCTGTTTTTT. Translation gives CASSYSGSGGTGELFF. This rearrangement joins TRBV6-5 to TRBJ2-2, with D tentatively TRBD2 (5 bases). V was pared by 0 bases and J by 4 bases, with 12 bases between. CDR3 length: 16 residues. CDR1 and CDR2 (germline): MNHEY, SVGAGI.

The chain links TRBV19 to TRBJ1-4, with TRBD1 as a possible D gene (6 bases). Trimming removed 5 bases from V and 8 bases from J, with 12 bases in between. This CDR3 is built from 13 residues. Looked up from germline, CDR1 is LNHDA and CDR2 is SQIVND (reference sequence). The CDR3 here is CASSLGAREKLFF. The CDR3 coding sequence is TGTGCCAGTAGTCTGGGGGCGCGCGAAAAACTGTTTTTT.